This T cell receptor (beta chain) was retrieved from a study of CD8+ T cells in alopecia areata. As for the study in general: Female C3H/HeJ mice aged about 7-11 weeks received skin from roughly 6-12-month-old C3H/HeJ donors with spontaneous alopecia. Study-wide results and caveats: Normal scalp showed lower clonality than lesional scalp, especially alopecia totalis/universalis. In scalp samples, resident alphabeta T cells of normal skin are also sequenced.

The CDR3 sequence is 16 residues long. Deletions cut 0 bases from V and 2 bases from J, with 12 bases between. Germline CDR1 and CDR2: NSHNY and SYGAGN. Following RNA extraction, reverse transcription yielded cDNA that acted as the sequencing template. Assay: immunoSEQ multiplex PCR; the TCRdb copy retains only in-frame clones and omits some. The table lists over 100,000 clones, no singletons, with around 20% in the top ten. This clone has more than one count but fewer than ten. Its antigen is unknown. Here the gene names and germline are mouse. The sequence runs out 4 residues before the end of the CDR3; the remainder is reconstructed from the germline J gene.

The sequence derives from a C3H/HeJ mouse with alopecia areata. MHC haplotype: H2-k. The genes are TRBV13-1 and TRBJ2-1, with D possibly matching TRBD1 (6 bases). The specimen sequenced was lesional skin. CDR3 amino acids: CASSDEDRGDYAEQFF. The CDR3 bases that were read are TGTGCCAGCAGTGATGAGGACAGAGGGGACTATGCT.